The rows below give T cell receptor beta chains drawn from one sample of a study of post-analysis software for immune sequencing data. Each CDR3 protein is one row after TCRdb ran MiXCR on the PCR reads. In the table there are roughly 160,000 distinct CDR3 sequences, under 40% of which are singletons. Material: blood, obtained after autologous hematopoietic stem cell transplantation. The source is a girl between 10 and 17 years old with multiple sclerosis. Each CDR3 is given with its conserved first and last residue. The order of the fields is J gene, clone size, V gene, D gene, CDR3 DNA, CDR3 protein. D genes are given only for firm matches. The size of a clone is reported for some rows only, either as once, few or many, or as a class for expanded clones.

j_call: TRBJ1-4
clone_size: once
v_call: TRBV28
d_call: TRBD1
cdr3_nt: TGTACCAGCAGTCTGGGACAGGAGCGGACTGAAAAACTGTTTTTT
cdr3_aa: CTSSLGQERTEKLFF

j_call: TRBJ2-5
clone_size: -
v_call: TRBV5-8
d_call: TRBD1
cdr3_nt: TGTGCCAGCAGCTTGTCCGGGACAGGGACCAAGACCCAGTACTTC
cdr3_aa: CASSLSGTGTKTQYF

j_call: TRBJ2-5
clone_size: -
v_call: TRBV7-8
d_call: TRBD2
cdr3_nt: TGTGCCAGCAGCTCGACTAGGACTAGCCGAGAGACCCAGTACTTC
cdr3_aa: CASSSTRTSRETQYF

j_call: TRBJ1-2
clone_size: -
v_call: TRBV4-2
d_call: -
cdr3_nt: TGTGCCGGCAGCCAAGATGGAAACAGGGCCGGCTATGGCTACACCTTC
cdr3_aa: CAGSQDGNRAGYGYTF

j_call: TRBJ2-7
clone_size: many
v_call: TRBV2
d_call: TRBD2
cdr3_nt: TGTGCCAGCAGCCTGACTAGCCACGAGCAGTACTTC
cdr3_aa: CASSLTSHEQYF

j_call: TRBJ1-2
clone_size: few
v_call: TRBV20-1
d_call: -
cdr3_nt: TGCAGTGCTAGTTGGCAGGGGTATGGCTACACCTTC
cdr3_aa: CSASWQGYGYTF

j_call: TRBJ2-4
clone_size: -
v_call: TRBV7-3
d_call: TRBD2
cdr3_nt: TGTGCCAGCAGCTTATCGGGGGGGCAGGGTAACATTCAGTACTTC
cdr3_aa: CASSLSGGQGNIQYF

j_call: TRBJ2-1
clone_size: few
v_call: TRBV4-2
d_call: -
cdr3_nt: TGTGCCAGCAGCCTAGCGAGGGCATATGAGCAGTTCTTC
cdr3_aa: CASSLARAYEQFF

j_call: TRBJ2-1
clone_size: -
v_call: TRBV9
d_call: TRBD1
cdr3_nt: TGTGCCAGCAGCCCCCGGTTAGGGGACAGGGGGTCCAATGAGCAGTTCTTC
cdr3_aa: CASSPRLGDRGSNEQFF

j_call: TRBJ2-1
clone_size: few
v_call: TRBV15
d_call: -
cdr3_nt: TGTGCCACCAGCAAACTCGAAGGTCTAGCGACCTACAATGAGCAGTTCTTC
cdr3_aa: CATSKLEGLATYNEQFF